This T cell receptor beta chain was documented in a study of blood T cell repertoires in COVID-19. Background on the study: Acute-phase and convalescent COVID-19 samples originated in the United States, Italy and Spain. Sources were T cells, B-cell-depleted T cells, or PBMCs; the material itself was cDNA or gDNA.

Under the authors' procedure: Estimation of nucleated cell counts was performed using reference gene primer amplification. Measured with immunoSEQ multiplex PCR; TCRdb has only the in-frame clones, and not every one. The V and J calls and clone size are taken from that table; D and trimming were inferred from the DNA. There are under 200,000 clones in the sample; about 80% occur only once, and approximately 8% lies in the top ten. Germline V gene sequence: CDR1 SGHAT, CDR2 FQNNGV. The CDR3 has 13 amino acids. The junction had 5 bases not matched to a gene; V was cut back by 7 bases and J by 5 bases. The chain uses TRBV11-2 and TRBJ2-3, with TRBD1 identical over 8 bases. Sequenced: peripheral blood. This receptor was obtained from a woman aged 55-69 years with COVID-19, enrolled during active disease. This CDR3 reads CASKTGGRDTQYF. The CDR3 nucleotides are TGTGCCAGCAAAACAGGGGGTAGAGATACGCAGTATTTT.